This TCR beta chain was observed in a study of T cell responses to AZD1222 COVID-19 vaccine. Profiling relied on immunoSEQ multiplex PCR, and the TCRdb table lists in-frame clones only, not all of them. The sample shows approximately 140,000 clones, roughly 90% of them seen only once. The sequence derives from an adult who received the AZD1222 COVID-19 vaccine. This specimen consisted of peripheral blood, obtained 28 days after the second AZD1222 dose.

CDR3 DNA sequence: TGTGCCAGCAGCTCCAAGACAGGGGTGGGTCAGCCCCAGCATTTT. It specifies CASSSKTGVGQPQHF. The chain employs TRBV7-2 and TRBJ1-5; 8 bases map to TRBD1. The CDR3 has 15 amino acids. V lost 4 bases, J lost 6 bases, and 8 bases stayed unmatched. Per the germline V gene, CDR1 is SGHTA and CDR2 is FQGNSA.